The rows below give T cell receptor beta chains drawn from one sample of a study of blood T cell repertoires in COVID-19. Here immunoSEQ multiplex PCR was the method, and the copy in TCRdb shows in-frame clones only, minus some. The sample lists around 270,000 clones, around 84% seen once, with roughly 5% in the top ten. The sample consisted of peripheral blood. These receptors came from a woman aged 55-70 years with COVID-19, enrolled during active disease. Each CDR3 is given with its conserved first and last residue. The D gene is left open where the match is weak. Size tells how often a clone was seen (once, few, many) or the class of an expanded clone, and some rows leave it out.

v_gene	len	d_gene	abundance	j_gene	CDR3nt	CDR3aa
TRBV25-1	16	TRBD1	NA	TRBJ2-2	TGTGCCAGCAGTCCTACCGGGACAGGGAACACCGGGGAGCTGTTTTTT	CASSPTGTGNTGELFF
TRBV2	14	NA	few	TRBJ1-1	TGTGCCAGCAGTCTGCACATAATGAACACTGAAGCTTTCTTT	CASSLHIMNTEAFF
TRBV4-2	14	NA	NA	TRBJ2-3	TGTGCCAGCAGCCAAGCAGGGAACACAGATACGCAGTATTTT	CASSQAGNTDTQYF
TRBV6-6	13	NA	NA	TRBJ1-2	TGTGCCAGCAGTCGCCGGGGGGGGCGCGGCTACACCTTC	CASSRRGGRGYTF
TRBV21-1	17	NA	NA	TRBJ2-2	TGTGCCAGCAGCAAACTGACTTACGACAGGGGTTACGGGGAGCTGTTTTTT	CASSKLTYDRGYGELFF
TRBV5-4	17	NA	NA	TRBJ2-1	TGTGCCAGCAGCGATCCTAGCGTCCCTAGCTCCTACAATGAGCAGTTCTTC	CASSDPSVPSSYNEQFF
TRBV25-1	15	NA	NA	TRBJ1-2	TGTGCCAGCAGTGAATATAGAGGGTTCGACTATGGCTACACCTTC	CASSEYRGFDYGYTF
TRBV2	16	NA	NA	TRBJ1-5	TGTGCCAGCAGTGAACGGGGGGCTTGGGACAATCAGCCCCAGCATTTT	CASSERGAWDNQPQHF
TRBV7-2	17	TRBD2	NA	TRBJ2-3	TGTGCCAGCAGCTTAAGGTTTACTAGCGGGAGATCAGATACGCAGTATTTT	CASSLRFTSGRSDTQYF
TRBV7-8	12	NA	NA	TRBJ1-2	TGTGCCAGCAGTCGCGATTCGAATGGCTACACCTTC	CASSRDSNGYTF
TRBV6-5	13	NA	NA	TRBJ1-5	TGTGCCAGCAGCCGGGGTAGCAATCAGCCCCAGCATTTT	CASSRGSNQPQHF
TRBV19	14	NA	NA	TRBJ2-7	TGTGCCAGTAGTATCGGCGGGGGCGCGTACGAGCAGTACTTC	CASSIGGGAYEQYF
TRBV27	15	NA	few	TRBJ1-6	TGTGCCAGCAGTCTACGAGGACAGACCAATTCACCCCTCCACTTT	CASSLRGQTNSPLHF
TRBV24-1	12	TRBD2	NA	TRBJ2-1	TGTGCCACCCGCCGACTAGCAAGTGAGCAGTTCTTC	CATRRLASEQFF
TRBV7-8	15	TRBD2	NA	TRBJ2-3	TGTGCCAGCAGCTCAGGAGGGGAGGGCCTACGTGGGCAGTATTTT	CASSSGGEGLRGQYF